This T cell receptor (beta chain) was sequenced in a study of blood T cell repertoires in COVID-19. Across the whole study: From the United States, Italy and Spain came samples of acute and convalescent COVID-19. T cells, B-cell-depleted T cells, or PBMCs provided the cDNA or gDNA that served as material.

In the study's own analysis: Amplified reference gene primers provided the basis for estimating nucleated cell counts. Clones were sequenced by immunoSEQ multiplex PCR, and TCRdb holds only the in-frame ones, with some missing. V and J calls and clone size are copied from that table; D and trimming were computed from the DNA. The sample contains 55,000 to 75,000 clones, around three quarters of which appear only once. Trimming stripped 7 bases from V and 4 bases from J, with 16 bases between. The CDR3 totals 14 residues. Per the germline V gene, CDR1 is SNHLY and CDR2 is FYNNEI. The TCR originated in a man aged 60 to 75 with acute or convalescent COVID-19. Sequenced material: peripheral blood. J is TRBJ1-2 and V is TRBV2, with D tentatively TRBD1 (5 bases). The CDR3 spells CASKVEGQSYGYTF. CDR3 sequence (DNA): TGTGCCAGCAAGGTGGAGGGGCAGAGCTATGGCTACACCTTC.